A single sample is the source of the 26 T cell receptor beta chains below, sequenced in a study of blood T cell repertoires in COVID-19. The protocol was immunoSEQ multiplex PCR, while the TCRdb copy is restricted to in-frame clones and leaves out a portion. The data show under 200,000 clones, about 86% seen once. Sequencing input: PBMCs or T cells enriched from blood (not recorded which). The receptors shown here come from a man aged 50 or older who had recovered from COVID-19.

This clone turned up a few times. The rearrangement joins TRBV21-1 to TRBJ2-3; the table calls TRBD1, which could not be checked here. TRBV21-1 is reported as a pseudogene. This CDR3 region has 17 residues. CDR3 bases: TGTGCCAGCAGCAAAGTCCCTCCCCCAGGGAGCACAGATACGCAGTATTTT. Amino acid sequence: CASSKVPPPGSTDTQYF.

The chain has TRBV18 and TRBJ1-2, with no clear D. V was clipped by 2 bases and J by 5 bases, with 12 bases between them. CDR3 size: 14 residues. CDR1 is KGHSH and CDR2 is LQKENI in the germline V gene. The CDR3 DNA sequence: TGTGCCAGCTCACCAGCAGCGGAGACTTATGGCTACACCTTC. Its translation: CASSPAAETYGYTF.

V and J are TRBV2 and TRBJ1-2, with D unclear. The CDR3 runs to 13 residues. Trimming cost V 8 bases and J 7 bases, with 17 bases left between them. CDR1 is SNHLY and CDR2 is FYNNEI in the germline V gene. In nucleotides, the CDR3 is TGTGCCAGCGCAGGAGGCAGAATTACTGGCTACACCTTC. It is translated as CASAGGRITGYTF.

This clone was seen a single time. This chain uses TRBV5-1 with TRBJ1-5; 10 bases are shared with TRBD1. CDR3 length: 16 residues. The ends lost 0 bases at V and 5 bases at J; junction bases unmatched: 5. Germline values: CDR1 SGHRS, CDR2 YFSETQ. The CDR3: CASSLGDRGLDQPQHF. CDR3 DNA: TGCGCCAGCAGCTTGGGAGACAGGGGGCTGGATCAGCCCCAGCATTTT.

The chain is built from TRBV13 and TRBJ1-2, with 9 bases that match TRBD1. J gave up 4 bases and V 5 bases, and 8 bases lay outside the gene matches. Germline values: CDR1 PRHDT, CDR2 FYEKMQ (reference sequence). There are 15 residues in the CDR3. Written as DNA, the CDR3 is TGTGCCAGCAGCAGGGGACAGGGTACTGTCTATGGCTACACCTTC. It is translated as CASSRGQGTVYGYTF. Complete variable domain (other parts from reference TRBV13 and TRBJ1-2): AAGVIQSPRHLIKEKRETATLKCYPIPRHDTVYWYQQGPGQDPQFLISFYEKMQSDKGSIPDRFSAQQFSDYHSELNMSSLELGDSALYFCASSRGQGTVYGYTFGSGTRLTVV.

The V call is TRBV29-1, the J call TRBJ2-7, with D possibly matching TRBD2 (6 bases). CDR3 size: 14 residues. Looked up from germline, CDR1 is SQVTM and CDR2 is ANQGSEA. V lost 5 bases and J lost 1, with 15 bases in between. In DNA, the CDR3 is TGCAGCGTTTTACAGGTGGGGGGATCCTACGAGCAGTACTTC. Protein sequence: CSVLQVGGSYEQYF.

This chain joins TRBV2 and TRBJ1-1; 8 bases are shared with TRBD1. This CDR3 region has 14 residues. Germline lookup yields CDR1 SNHLY and CDR2 FYNNEI. V lost 5 bases to trimming and J lost 6 bases; unmatched junction nucleotides: 8. The CDR3 region is CASSRGQARAEAFF. The CDR3 nucleotides read TGTGCCAGCAGTCGGGGACAGGCGAGAGCTGAAGCTTTCTTT.

CDR3 residues: CAISEDLAGVNQYF. CDR3 DNA sequence: TGTGCCATCAGTGAGGATCTAGCGGGGGTTAATCAGTACTTC. The J gene is TRBJ2-4, the V gene TRBV10-3; 10 bases align to TRBD2. This CDR3 region has 14 residues. Trimming took 2 bases from V and 12 from J; bases not matched to a gene: 7. The germline gives CDR1 ENHRY, CDR2 SYGVKD.

This clone was seen a single time. This sequence joins TRBV3-1 (or the pseudogene TRBV3-2) and TRBJ1-2; D perhaps matches TRBD1 (6 bases). CDR1 and CDR2 (germline): LGHDT, YNNKEL (reference sequence). Trimming removed 3 bases at V and 8 bases at J, with 16 bases between. The CDR3 consists of 14 residues. The CDR3 nucleotides are TGTGCCAGCAGCCAGGAAGGGGGGGCAGCAGGCTACACCTTC. It encodes CASSQEGGAAGYTF.

This clone was recorded a few times. The chain uses TRBV7-8 and TRBJ2-1, with 8 bases lining up with TRBD2. Per germline, CDR1 SGHVS and CDR2 FQNEAQ. J was trimmed by 4 bases and V by 2 bases; bases with no gene match: 4. The CDR3 sequence is 15 residues long. CDR3 in DNA: TGTGCCAGCAGCTTAAGCGGGGGATCATACAATGAGCAGTTCTTC. Protein: CASSLSGGSYNEQFF.

This clone was detected a few times. The chain couples TRBV6-5 to TRBJ1-5; no firm D call. The length of the CDR3 is 14 residues. The V end was cut by 0 bases, the J end by 1 base, with 4 bases between. The germline gives CDR1 MNHEY, CDR2 SVGAGI. CDR3 DNA: TGTGCCAGCAGTTACTCCTTCAGCAATCAGCCCCAGCATTTT. This gives the protein CASSYSFSNQPQHF.

This clone was picked up one time. The rearrangement uses TRBV11-3 and TRBJ2-5, with 8 bases aligning to TRBD2. V trimming: 1 base; J trimming: 1 base; junction bases outside the gene matches: 5. The CDR3 totals 16 residues. CDR1 is SGHNT and CDR2 is YENEEA in the germline V gene. In DNA form, the CDR3 reads TGTGCCAGCAGCTTAGGGTACAGCGGGGGCCAAGAGACCCAGTACTTC. Its protein product is CASSLGYSGGQETQYF.

J is TRBJ1-1 and V is TRBV27, with D perhaps matching TRBD1 (5 bases). V was shortened by 3 bases and J by 0 bases, with 8 bases between the two germline ends. Germline CDR1 MNHEY, CDR2 SMNVEV (reference sequence). The CDR3 runs 14 residues. Here the CDR3 reads CASSLRQLNTEAFF. Written as DNA, the CDR3 is TGTGCCAGCAGTTTGAGACAGTTGAACACTGAAGCTTTCTTT.

This chain uses TRBV4-3 with TRBJ1-1, with D possibly being TRBD1 (6 bases). Germline V gene data show CDR1 as LGHNA and CDR2 as YSLEER. V was pared by 4 bases and J by 1 base, with 10 bases between. CDR3 length equals 14 residues. CDR3 sequence reads: CASSLGQRNTEAFF. CDR3 in DNA: TGCGCCAGCAGCCTCGGACAGCGGAACACTGAAGCTTTCTTT.

This rearrangement joins TRBV7-8 to TRBJ1-2; no reliable D call. V lost 5 bases and J 7 bases, leaving 20 bases between the germline ends. Germline CDR1 and CDR2: SGHVS and FQNEAQ. The CDR3 has 15 residues. In DNA form, the CDR3 reads TGTGCCAGCAGCCCAGATAGGTCGCTTCGGGGTGGCTACACCTTC. Residues: CASSPDRSLRGGYTF.

CDR3 in DNA: TGTGCCAGCAGCCAACGGGCCGGGACTAGCGGGGGGGTACAAGATACGCAGTATTTT. The encoded protein is CASSQRAGTSGGVQDTQYF. This chain connects TRBV3-1 (or the pseudogene TRBV3-2) to TRBJ2-3; TRBD2 matches 16 bases. Germline V gene data show CDR1 as LGHDT and CDR2 as YNNKEL (reference sequence). The length of the CDR3 is 19 residues. Unmatched junction bases numbered 10, after V lost 2 bases and J lost 5 bases.

This chain links TRBV5-6 with TRBJ2-7; D gene unclear. Trimming pared 5 bases from V and 0 bases from J, leaving 12 bases between. Looked up from germline, CDR1 is SGHDT and CDR2 is YYEEEE. This CDR3 spans 14 amino acids. Written as DNA, the CDR3 is TGTGCCAGCAGTCTTTCGTTGTCCTCCTACGAGCAGTACTTC. This gives the protein CASSLSLSSYEQYF.

The V gene is TRBV4-3, the J gene TRBJ2-1; 9 positions match TRBD2. The germline CDR1 and CDR2 sequences are LGHNA and YSLEER. The CDR3 consists of 15 residues. The V segment lost 0 bases and the J segment 3 bases; nucleotides outside the gene matches: 0. The chain's CDR3 is CASSQDSGSYNEQFF. The CDR3 DNA is TGCGCCAGCAGCCAAGATAGCGGGAGCTACAATGAGCAGTTCTTC.

Worth noting for this clone: Different DNA sequences within this sample yield the same CDR3. The V gene is TRBV7-3, the J gene TRBJ2-7; D unresolved. V was shortened by 0 bases and J by 4 bases, with 7 bases between the two germline ends. The CDR3 sequence is 13 residues long. The germline gives CDR1 SGHTA, CDR2 FQGTGA. The CDR3 loop is CASSLTPGYEQYF. The DNA for the CDR3 is TGTGCCAGCAGCTTAACCCCAGGTTACGAGCAGTACTTC.

The chain uses TRBV7-3 and TRBJ2-3; the match to TRBD2 covers 14 bases. The CDR3 covers 19 residues. The germline gives CDR1 SGHTA, CDR2 FQGTGA. V lost 4 bases, J lost 4 bases, and 13 bases stayed unmatched. CDR3 region: CASSSRRLAGGPSADTQYF. In DNA form, the CDR3 reads TGTGCCAGCAGCTCCCGTCGACTAGCGGGGGGGCCGTCGGCAGATACGCAGTATTTT.

This chain connects TRBV3-1 (or the pseudogene TRBV3-2) to TRBJ2-2; 8 positions match TRBD2. Germline V gene data show CDR1 as LGHDT and CDR2 as YNNKEL (reference sequence). The V gene end was trimmed by 1 base and the J gene end by 6 bases; junction bases not matched to a gene: 7. The CDR3 runs 16 residues. This CDR3 reads CASSQVSGVRPGELFF. The CDR3 bases are TGTGCCAGCAGCCAAGTTAGCGGGGTCCGTCCCGGGGAGCTGTTTTTT.

About this clone itself: Other DNA sequences in the sample encode the same CDR3. V gene TRBV2 combines with J gene TRBJ1-1; D possibly corresponds to TRBD1 (5 bases). Per the germline V gene, CDR1 is SNHLY and CDR2 is FYNNEI. The V and J ends lost 4 bases and 2 bases respectively, with 8 bases between them. The CDR3 has 13 residues. CDR3 nucleotides: TGTGCCAGCAGTGGGCAGGGTAACACTGAAGCTTTCTTT. Translation: CASSGQGNTEAFF.

The chain recombines TRBV6-6 with TRBJ2-3; 7 bases match TRBD2. CDR1 MNHNY and CDR2 SVGAGI come from the germline V gene (reference sequence). The CDR3 runs to 16 residues. Trimming took 7 bases from V and 4 from J; bases not matched to a gene: 14. The CDR3 here is CASIAPGRRGADTQYF. In DNA, the CDR3 is TGTGCCAGCATCGCCCCGGGGCGTCGGGGGGCAGATACGCAGTATTTT.

J is TRBJ2-7 and V is TRBV11-1; the match to TRBD1 covers 9 bases. Unmatched junction bases numbered 6, after V lost 4 bases and J lost 5 bases. This CDR3 has 14 amino acids. Germline loops: CDR1 SGHAT, CDR2 FQDESV (reference sequence). DNA of the CDR3: TGTGCCAGCAGCTCCCCCGGACAGGGGAACGAGCAGTACTTC. Its translation is CASSSPGQGNEQYF.

The chain couples TRBV4-2 to TRBJ2-5; the match to TRBD2 covers 9 bases. V dropped 4 bases and J dropped 3; count of bases not matched to a gene: 9. CDR3 length: 16 amino acids. From germline, CDR1 is LGHNA and CDR2 YNFKEQ. DNA of the CDR3: TGTGCCAGCAGCCGGGGGAGCGGGGGGCGAAAAGAGACCCAGTACTTC. This gives the protein CASSRGSGGRKETQYF.

J is TRBJ2-1 and V is TRBV10-3; tentative D call: TRBD2 (5 bases). In germline, CDR1 is ENHRY, CDR2 SYGVKD. V dropped 0 bases and J dropped 0 bases, with 12 bases sitting between them. The CDR3 contains 17 residues. CDR3: CAISESTPGSSYNEQFF. DNA of the CDR3: TGTGCCATCAGTGAGTCGACTCCGGGAAGCTCCTACAATGAGCAGTTCTTC.